Sequencing of this T cell receptor (beta chain) was carried out in a study of T cells in localized non-small cell lung cancer (dated by TCRdb to 2019 to 2021). Context from the whole study: The study examined T cell repertoires in 200 to 300 patients with early-stage NSCLC and compared tumors with uninvolved tumor-adjacent lungs. The cohort was made up of under 250 treatment-naive NSCLC patients whose localized lung tumors had been resected. The mean age of the NSCLC patients was about 62 years, with about 130 men and over 100 women.

Notes on this clone: It has no known antigen specificity. Within one base of it there is no much larger clone, and no base qualities were kept.

TCR beta CDR3 regions were sequenced from DNA using the immunoSEQ Assay. Under the source paper's analysis protocol: T cell density was computed as TCR beta template counts normalized to usable DNA estimated by amplifying housekeeping genes. Using the preseqR package, richness was estimated by extrapolating to 120,000 templates for tissue samples and 400,000 templates for PBMC samples. Clonality was calculated as one minus Pielou's evenness. Tissue-enriched TCRs were identified through differential abundance testing performed on productive amino-acid clonotypes, with a minimum total count of 5 and an alpha of 0.1. Repertoire overlap between compartments was quantified with the Jaccard Index and Morisita Overlap Index. GLIPH grouped TCR beta CDR3s together with public tetramer-defined viral CDR3s, and a viral motif had to include at least three viral sequences and also show V-gene enrichment. TCRdb obtained this table from immuneACCESS and retained in-frame rearrangements with V and J assigned. These tables miss some clones; where compared with another copy, unresolved V genes account for less than half of the shortfall, and the remainder is unexplained. V, J and clone size were drawn from that table, and D and trimming were deduced from the DNA. This sample lists tens of thousands of clones; about nine tenths were detected once. The ten top clones hold about 7% of the sample.

In the germline V gene, CDR1 corresponds to SGHTS and CDR2 to YDEGEE. V and J lose 2 bases and 10 bases, and a span of 12 bases separates them. The CDR3 measures 12 amino acids from cysteine to phenylalanine. Only the CDR3 region is kept as DNA, spanning 36 bases read in frame from base 1. At diagnosis, peripheral blood, uninvolved tumor-adjacent lung and tumor were collected and stored as a combination of fresh-frozen and FFPE material. Blood samples were analyzed as peripheral blood mononuclear cells for TCR repertoire profiling. General study outcomes and caveats: A median of approximately 53 of the top 100 tumor clones turned up in the paired uninvolved adjacent lung, and approximately 30 of those clones also ranked among the top 100 of that same adjacent lung. Because the study design was exploratory, TCR variables were selected using unadjusted p-values without false-discovery rate correction. The highest T cell clonality was observed in uninvolved tumor-adjacent lung, where clonality exceeded that of tumor, suggesting that antigenic responses were more focused in uninvolved tumor-adjacent lung. Longer overall survival was associated with higher T cell density in blood, whereas shorter survival was associated with higher clonality in adjacent lung. Because multi-region sequencing of the tumors was not done, intratumor heterogeneity could not be ruled out.

The TCR was taken from a woman aged 40-69 years with stage I lung adenocarcinoma. The starting material was peripheral blood, obtained before any cancer treatment. The chain employs TRBV5-8 and TRBJ1-1; the D segment could be TRBD1, given 6 matching bases. The CDR3 protein sequence reads: CASSFWTEGAFF. The DNA reads as follows: TGTGCCAGCAGCTTTTGGACAGAAGGAGCTTTCTTT.